This T cell receptor beta chain was sequenced during a study of CD8+ T cells in alopecia areata. cDNA prepared by RNA extraction and subsequent reverse transcription served as the template for sequencing. Clones were read by immunoSEQ multiplex PCR, and TCRdb kept only the in-frame ones, dropping some. The data show 150,000 to 250,000 clones, about 62% seen once. Germline V gene data show CDR1 as SGHDN and CDR2 as FVKESK. This CDR3 has 15 amino acids. Trimming took off 1 base at V and 4 bases at J, with 13 bases between the two ends. Described treatment: oral pan-JAK inhibitor, 5-10 mg twice daily. This clonotype was obtained from a human donor with alopecia areata. The sequences come from CD4+ T cells sorted from blood, collected at week 24, from a patient treated with tofacitinib. J is TRBJ1-2 and V is TRBV14; a possible D gene is TRBD1 (5 bases). CDR3 sequence reads: CASSQAGTWGYGYTF. CDR3 nucleotides: TGTGCCAGCAGCCAAGCCGGGACCTGGGGCTATGGCTACACCTTC.